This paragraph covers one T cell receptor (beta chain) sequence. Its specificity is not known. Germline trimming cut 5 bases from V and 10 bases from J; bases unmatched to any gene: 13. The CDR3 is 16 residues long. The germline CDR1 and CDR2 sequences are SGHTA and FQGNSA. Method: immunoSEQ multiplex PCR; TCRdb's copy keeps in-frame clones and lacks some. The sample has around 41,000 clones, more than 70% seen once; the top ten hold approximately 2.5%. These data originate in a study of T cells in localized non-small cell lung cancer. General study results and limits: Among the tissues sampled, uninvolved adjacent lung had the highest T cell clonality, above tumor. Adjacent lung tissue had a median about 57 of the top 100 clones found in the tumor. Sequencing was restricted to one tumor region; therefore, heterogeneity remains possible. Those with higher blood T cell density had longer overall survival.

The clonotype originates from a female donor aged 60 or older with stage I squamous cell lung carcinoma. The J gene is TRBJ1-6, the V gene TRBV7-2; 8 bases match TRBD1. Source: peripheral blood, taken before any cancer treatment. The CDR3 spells CASSIYSQGAGSPLHF. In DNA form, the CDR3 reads TGTGCCAGCAGCATCTACTCTCAGGGGGCAGGATCACCCCTCCACTTT. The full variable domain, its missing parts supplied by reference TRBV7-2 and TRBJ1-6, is GAGVSQSPSNKVTEKGKDVELRCDPISGHTALYWYRQSLGQGLEFLIYFQGNSAPDKSGLPSDRFSAERTGGSVSTLTIQRTQQEDSAVYLCASSIYSQGAGSPLHFGNGTRLTVT.